The clone carrying this T cell receptor (beta chain) was detected ten times or more. The antigen is not known. From RNA transcripts, TCR beta CDR3 regions were amplified. Researchers ran a first-round RT-PCR on the TCR CDR3 using the HTBI primer set. TCRdb reprocessed the multiplex PCR reads via MiXCR and lists one record per CDR3 protein. Among 750,000 to 950,000 distinct CDR3 sequences listed, roughly 37% were seen once. These data are taken from a study of T cells in Graves' hyperthyroidism and ophthalmopathy. Study conclusions and caveats: Blood also carried most thyroid clonotypes expanded above 0.001.

The receptor comes from a man between 18 and 29 years old with Graves' hyperthyroidism. Sequencing used blood.

In DNA form, the CDR3 reads TGTGCCAGCAGCCCTCGAGGCGGGACCTACGAGCAGTACTTC. This translates into CASSPRGGTYEQYF. The V gene is TRBV7-2, the J gene TRBJ2-7; weak D call: TRBD2 (6 bases). There are 14 residues in the CDR3. The germline V gene encodes CDR1 SGHTA and CDR2 FQGNSA. V was clipped by 5 bases and J by 2 bases, with 13 bases between them.